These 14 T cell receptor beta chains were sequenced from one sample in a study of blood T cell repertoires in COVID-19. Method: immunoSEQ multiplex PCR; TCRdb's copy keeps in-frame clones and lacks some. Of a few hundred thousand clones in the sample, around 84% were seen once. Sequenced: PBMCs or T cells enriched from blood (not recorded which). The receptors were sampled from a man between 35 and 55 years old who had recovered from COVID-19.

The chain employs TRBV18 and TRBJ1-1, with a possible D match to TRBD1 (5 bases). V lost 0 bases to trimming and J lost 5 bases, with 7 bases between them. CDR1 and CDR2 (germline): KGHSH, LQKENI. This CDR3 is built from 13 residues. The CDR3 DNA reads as TGTGCCAGCTCACCACCTGGGGGGACTGAAGCTTTCTTT. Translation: CASSPPGGTEAFF.

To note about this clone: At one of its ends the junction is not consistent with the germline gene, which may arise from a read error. Here the CDR3 reads CASSLGLAGGVREQFF. For the CDR3, the DNA is TGTGCTAGCAGCCTGGGACTAGCGGGGGGAGTCCGTGAGCAGTTCTTC. The chain joins TRBV7-7 to TRBJ2-1; TRBD2 matches at 15 bases. Germline V gives CDR1 SSHAT, CDR2 FNYEAQ (reference sequence). The CDR3 runs 16 residues.

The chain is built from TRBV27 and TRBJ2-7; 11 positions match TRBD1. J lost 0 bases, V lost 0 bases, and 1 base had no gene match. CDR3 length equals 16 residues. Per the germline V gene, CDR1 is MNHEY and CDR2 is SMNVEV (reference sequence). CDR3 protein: CASSLSGTGGSYEQYF. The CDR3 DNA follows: TGTGCCAGCAGTTTATCGGGGACAGGGGGCTCCTACGAGCAGTACTTC.

The CDR3: CASSLSTGGFGELFF. CDR3 sequence (DNA): TGTGCCAGCAGTTTGTCGACAGGGGGCTTCGGGGAGCTGTTTTTT. The chain employs TRBV28 and TRBJ2-2; TRBD1 matches 10 bases. The CDR3 sequence is 15 residues long. The trim removed 3 bases at V and 7 bases at J, leaving 5 bases unmatched. Germline V gene data show CDR1 as MDHEN and CDR2 as SYDVKM.

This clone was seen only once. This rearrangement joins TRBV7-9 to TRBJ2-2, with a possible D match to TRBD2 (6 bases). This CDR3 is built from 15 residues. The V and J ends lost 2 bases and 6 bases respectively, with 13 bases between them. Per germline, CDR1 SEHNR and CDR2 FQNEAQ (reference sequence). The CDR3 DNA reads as TGTGCCAGCAGCTTATGGGGGGTAACGTCCGGGGAGCTGTTTTTT. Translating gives CASSLWGVTSGELFF.

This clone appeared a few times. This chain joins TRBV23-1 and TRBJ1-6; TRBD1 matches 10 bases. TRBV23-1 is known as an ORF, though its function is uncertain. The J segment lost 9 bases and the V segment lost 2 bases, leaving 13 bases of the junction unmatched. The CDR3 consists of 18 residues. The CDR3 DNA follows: TGCGCCAGCAGTCAAAATTCACGTCCAGGGACAGGGGTTTCACCCCTCCACTTT. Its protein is CASSQNSRPGTGVSPLHF.

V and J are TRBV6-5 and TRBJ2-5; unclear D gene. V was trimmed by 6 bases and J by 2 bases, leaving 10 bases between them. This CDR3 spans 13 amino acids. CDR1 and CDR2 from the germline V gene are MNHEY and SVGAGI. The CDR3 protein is CASRQTAQETQYF. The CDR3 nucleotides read TGTGCCAGCAGACAAACAGCACAAGAGACCCAGTACTTC.

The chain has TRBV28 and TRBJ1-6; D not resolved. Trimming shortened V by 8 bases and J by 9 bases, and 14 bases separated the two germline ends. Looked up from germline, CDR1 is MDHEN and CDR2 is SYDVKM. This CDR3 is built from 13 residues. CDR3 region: CASYPRRGSPLHF. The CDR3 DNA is TGTGCCAGCTATCCCCGTCGGGGTTCACCCCTCCACTTT.

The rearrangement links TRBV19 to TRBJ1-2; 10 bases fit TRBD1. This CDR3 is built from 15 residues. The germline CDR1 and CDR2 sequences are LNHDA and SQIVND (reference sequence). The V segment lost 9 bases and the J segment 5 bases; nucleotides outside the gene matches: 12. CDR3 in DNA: TGTGCCAGCAGTCCGGGACAGGGGTTCGGTTATGGCTACACCTTC. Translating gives CASSPGQGFGYGYTF.

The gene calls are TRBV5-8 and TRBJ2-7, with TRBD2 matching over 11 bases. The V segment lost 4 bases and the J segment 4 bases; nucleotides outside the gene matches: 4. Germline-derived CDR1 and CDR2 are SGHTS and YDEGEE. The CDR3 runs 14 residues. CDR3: CASSPRTSGYEQYF. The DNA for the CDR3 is TGTGCCAGCAGCCCGCGGACTAGCGGGTACGAGCAGTACTTC.

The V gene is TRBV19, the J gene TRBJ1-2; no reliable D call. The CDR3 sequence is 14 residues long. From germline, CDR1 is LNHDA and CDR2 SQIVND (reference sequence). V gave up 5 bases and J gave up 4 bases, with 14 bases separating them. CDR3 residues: CASSPRESSYGYTF. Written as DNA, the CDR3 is TGTGCCAGTAGTCCTCGCGAGAGCTCCTATGGCTACACCTTC.

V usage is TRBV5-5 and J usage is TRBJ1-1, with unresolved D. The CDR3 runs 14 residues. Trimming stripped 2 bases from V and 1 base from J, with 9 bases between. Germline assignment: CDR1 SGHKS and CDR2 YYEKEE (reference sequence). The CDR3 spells CASSFSSQNTEAFF. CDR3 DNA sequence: TGTGCCAGCAGCTTTAGTAGTCAGAACACTGAAGCTTTCTTT.

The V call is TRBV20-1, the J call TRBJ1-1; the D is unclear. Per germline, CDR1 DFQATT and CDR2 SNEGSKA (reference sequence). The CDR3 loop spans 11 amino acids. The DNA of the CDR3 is TGCAGGTGCATGCGGGACACTGAAGCTTTCTTT. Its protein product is CRCMRDTEAFF.

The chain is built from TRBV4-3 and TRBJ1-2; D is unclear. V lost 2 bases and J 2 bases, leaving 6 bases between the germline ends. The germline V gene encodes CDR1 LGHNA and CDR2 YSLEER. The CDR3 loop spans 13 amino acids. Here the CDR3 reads CASSQRGNYGYTF. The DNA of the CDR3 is TGCGCCAGCAGCCAACGGGGAAACTATGGCTACACCTTC.